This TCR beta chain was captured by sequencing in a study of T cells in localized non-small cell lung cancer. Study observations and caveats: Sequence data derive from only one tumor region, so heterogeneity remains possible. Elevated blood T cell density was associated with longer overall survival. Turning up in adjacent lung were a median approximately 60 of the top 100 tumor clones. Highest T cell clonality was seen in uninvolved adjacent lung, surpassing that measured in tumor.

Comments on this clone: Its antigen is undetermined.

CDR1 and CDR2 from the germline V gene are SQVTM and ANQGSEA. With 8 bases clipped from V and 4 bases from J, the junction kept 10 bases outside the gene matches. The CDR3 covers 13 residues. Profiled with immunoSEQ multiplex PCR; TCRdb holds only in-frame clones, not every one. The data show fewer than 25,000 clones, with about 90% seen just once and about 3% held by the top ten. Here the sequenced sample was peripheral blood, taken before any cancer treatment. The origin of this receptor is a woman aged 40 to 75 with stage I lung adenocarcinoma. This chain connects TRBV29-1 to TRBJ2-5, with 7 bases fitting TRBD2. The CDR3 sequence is CSQGGGRGETQYF. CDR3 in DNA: TGCAGCCAGGGAGGAGGGAGGGGAGAGACCCAGTACTTC.